This is a list of T cell receptor beta chains from one sample in a study of T cell changes during pregnancy in multiple sclerosis. The assay was immunoSEQ multiplex PCR, and TCRdb's table has in-frame clones only and misses some. Of approximately 69,000 clones in the sample, 85% to 95% were seen once. Here the sequenced sample was peripheral blood, taken in the second trimester of pregnancy. These receptor sequences come from a female donor in good health, enrolled as a control in a pregnancy study. The conserved cysteine and the conserved F or W are not part of the CDR3 here.

TRBJ2-7,TRBV7-2,ASSRSAGIDEQY
TRBJ1-2,TRBV30,AWSRGNYGYT
TRBJ2-7,TRBV6-1,ASMAVRSYEQY
TRBJ1-4,TRBV21-1,ASSNPDRGLNEKLF
TRBJ2-7,TRBV11-2,ASSLTPGQNYEQY
TRBJ2-1,TRBV7-2,ASSLRPGGANEQF
TRBJ2-7,TRBV7-6,ASSGPPGTGREQY
TRBJ2-1,TRBV7-2,ASSFSASGSYNEQF
TRBJ1-5,TRBV7-8,ASSFRGDQPQH
TRBJ1-5,TRBV19,ASSNRGSFQPQH
TRBJ1-5,TRBV7-2,ASSRNRARQPQH
TRBJ2-7,TRBV7-2,ASSHTRAPIYEQY
TRBJ1-4,TRBV30,AWSVHNEKLF
TRBJ2-5,TRBV4-1,ASSQGTSGGAKETQY
TRBJ2-7,TRBV6-5,ASSGQGRNS
TRBJ1-2,TRBV13,ASSIGLMAYGYT
TRBJ1-1,TRBV13,ASSLGTLNTEAF
TRBJ2-3,TRBV18,ASRTSGGGTDTQY
TRBJ1-2,TRBV5-1,ASSLMSRDGYT
TRBJ1-1,TRBV19,ASSPGTGGNTEAF
TRBJ1-4,TRBV5-6,ASSQPTGGAGEKLF
TRBJ2-3,TRBV7-2,ASSLLGGFTNTQY
TRBJ2-2,TRBV4-1,ASSQTGVHTGELF
TRBJ2-7,TRBV15,ATSREKGTSYEQY
TRBJ1-4,TRBV27,ASSLSGREKLF
TRBJ2-1,TRBV9,ASSPQYSNEQF
TRBJ1-6,TRBV7-9,ASSFDRNNSPLH
TRBJ1-2,TRBV14,ASSQALFGVRYGYT
TRBJ1-1,TRBV6-1,ASSGYGTGDKWHRWAF
TRBJ2-5,TRBV5-4,ASNRRGEETQY
TRBJ1-6,TRBV9,ASSGGWGRDNSPLH
TRBJ1-1,TRBV10-3,AISTQGKRTEAF
TRBJ1-1,TRBV5-1,ASSRGDSRNTEAF
TRBJ1-2,TRBV30,AWRLQGAYGYT
TRBJ1-2,TRBV11-1,ASSPGPGQGYGYT
TRBJ1-1,TRBV2,ASSEEEVNTEAF
TRBJ2-3,TRBV7-2,ASSLALAGGTDTQY
TRBJ1-5,TRBV4-3,ASSQDPGINQPQH
TRBJ2-3,TRBV27,ASSLWAGTDTQY